A selection of T cell receptor beta chains follows, all from one sample in a study of response to subunit inactivated influenza vaccine. TCRdb itself ran the RT-PCR reads through MiXCR, one entry per CDR3 protein. The sample includes a few hundred thousand distinct CDR3 sequences, about 10% of them seen just once. The sample was PBMCs from blood, taken 40 to 50 days after vaccination. Source of these receptors: a man aged 50 or older who received an inactivated influenza vaccine. Each CDR3 is given with its conserved first and last residue. A D gene is named only where the DNA matches it firmly. Part of the rows lack a size; the others show once, few, many or a class for expanded clones.

TRBJ1-1	few	NA	17	TRBV5-1	CASSRIDGALMNTEAFF	TGCGCCAGCAGCCGAATAGACGGGGCCCTAATGAACACTGAAGCTTTCTTT
TRBJ2-7	few	TRBD1	15	TRBV2	CASSEFQGAGYEQYF	TGTGCCAGCAGTGAATTTCAGGGGGCCGGGTACGAGCAGTACTTC
TRBJ1-6	NA	NA	14	TRBV25-1	CASSDSGYNSPLHF	TGTGCCAGCAGTGATTCGGGATATAATTCACCCCTCCACTTT
TRBJ2-1	few	TRBD1	15	TRBV5-1	CASKLRDRGMNEQFF	TGCGCCAGCAAACTCCGGGACAGGGGAATGAATGAGCAGTTCTTC
TRBJ2-1	NA	TRBD1	15	TRBV20-1	CSAIRGDRGVYEQFF	TGCAGTGCTATTAGGGGAGACAGGGGAGTGTATGAGCAGTTCTTC
TRBJ2-3	few	NA	15	TRBV18	CASSPTRGGTDTQYF	TGTGCCAGCTCACCAACCAGGGGAGGCACAGATACGCAGTATTTT
TRBJ2-5	NA	TRBD2	17	TRBV7-2	CASSQRLAGAKQETQYF	TGTGCCAGCAGCCAGCGACTAGCGGGGGCGAAACAAGAGACCCAGTACTTC
TRBJ2-7	NA	NA	14	TRBV4-1	CASSQDTQVYEQYF	TGCGCCAGCAGCCAAGATACGCAAGTCTACGAGCAGTACTTC
TRBJ2-4	NA	NA	12	TRBV18	CASSPRDGIQYF	TGTGCCAGCTCACCGAGGGATGGGATTCAGTACTTC
TRBJ1-4	many	NA	14	TRBV7-2	CASSLSGGIEKLFF	TGTGCCAGCAGCTTGTCAGGAGGGATTGAAAAACTGTTTTTT
TRBJ2-7	NA	TRBD1	14	TRBV29-1	CSVVSDRVAYEQYF	TGCAGCGTTGTTAGCGACAGGGTAGCGTACGAGCAGTACTTC
TRBJ2-3	NA	NA	14	TRBV20-1	CSARALPPTDTQYF	TGCAGTGCTAGGGCTCTACCCCCCACAGATACGCAGTATTTT
TRBJ2-5	few	NA	11	TRBV6-5	CASATGTSQYF	TGTGCCAGCGCAACAGGGACGTCCCAGTACTTC
TRBJ1-3	few	TRBD1	13	TRBV3-1	CASRQGPGNTIYF	TGTGCCAGCCGACAGGGGCCCGGAAACACCATATATTTT
TRBJ2-7	NA	TRBD1	14	TRBV5-5	CASSLAGTGGEQYF	TGTGCCAGCAGCTTGGCCGGGACAGGGGGCGAGCAGTACTTC
TRBJ2-5	NA	TRBD1	17	TRBV7-2	CASSHSLWTGESETQYF	TGTGCCAGCAGCCATTCACTATGGACAGGGGAATCGGAGACCCAGTACTTC
TRBJ2-1	many	NA	12	TRBV15	CATSRLRDEQFF	TGTGCCACCAGCAGACTGAGGGATGAGCAGTTCTTC
TRBJ2-3	few	NA	16	TRBV10-3	CATGGDAGLLTDTQYF	TGTGCCACCGGTGGTGATGCGGGACTCCTCACAGATACGCAGTATTTT
TRBJ1-4	NA	NA	15	TRBV7-9	CASSRDIATNEKLFF	TGTGCCAGCAGCCGGGACATAGCAACTAATGAAAAACTGTTTTTT
TRBJ2-7	many	TRBD2	14	TRBV7-6	CASSWLAGDDEQYF	TGTGCCAGCAGCTGGTTAGCGGGGGACGACGAGCAGTACTTC
TRBJ1-5	NA	NA	14	TRBV20-1	CSARIKGPNQPQHF	TGCAGTGCTAGAATTAAGGGCCCCAATCAGCCCCAGCATTTT
TRBJ2-1	few	NA	14	TRBV20-1	CSASLGGTYNEQFF	TGCAGTGCTAGTCTCGGGGGAACCTACAATGAGCAGTTCTTC
TRBJ2-6	many	TRBD1	17	TRBV7-9	CASSVPGQAPGANVLTF	TGTGCCAGCAGCGTCCCGGGACAGGCACCTGGGGCCAACGTCCTGACTTTC
TRBJ1-6	few	TRBD1	15	TRBV30	CAWSYRQGANSPLHF	TGTGCCTGGAGTTATAGACAGGGGGCTAATTCACCCCTCCACTTT
TRBJ1-6	few	NA	15	TRBV12-3/TRBV12-4	CASSLNVELDSPLHF	TGTGCCAGCAGTTTAAATGTGGAGTTAGATTCACCCCTCCACTTT
TRBJ1-2	few	NA	14	TRBV9	CASSVGSINYGYTF	TGTGCCAGCAGCGTAGGCAGTATTAACTATGGCTACACCTTC
TRBJ2-3	NA	NA	15	TRBV20-1	CSARATSLSTDTQYF	TGCAGTGCTAGAGCCACTAGCTTAAGCACAGATACGCAGTATTTT
TRBJ1-4	NA	NA	14	TRBV15	CATSSWGLEEKLFF	TGTGCCACCAGCAGTTGGGGGTTGGAGGAAAAACTGTTTTTT
TRBJ2-7	NA	NA	13	TRBV6-2/TRBV6-3	CASSDVINYEQYF	TGTGCCAGCAGCGACGTCATCAACTACGAGCAGTACTTC
TRBJ2-1	NA	NA	16	TRBV6-1	CASSGFGAGAYNEQFF	TGTGCCAGCAGTGGGTTCGGGGCAGGCGCCTACAATGAGCAGTTCTTC
TRBJ2-1	NA	NA	16	TRBV19	CASSISTGITYNEQFF	TGTGCCAGTAGTATTAGTACGGGGATAACCTACAATGAGCAGTTCTTC
TRBJ2-7	NA	TRBD1	15	TRBV6-2/TRBV6-3	CASSHGTGVTYEQYF	TGTGCCAGCAGTCACGGGACAGGGGTAACCTACGAGCAGTACTTC
TRBJ2-1	many	TRBD2	19	TRBV5-1	CASSLPYSSGRRSYNEQFF	TGCGCCAGCAGCTTGCCATATTCTAGCGGGAGAAGGTCCTACAATGAGCAGTTCTTC
TRBJ2-2	NA	NA	14	TRBV7-6	CASTTRRNTGELFF	TGTGCCAGCACCACCCGACGTAACACCGGGGAGCTGTTTTTT
TRBJ2-3	once	NA	10	TRBV2	CASIDRPQYF	TGTGCCAGCATTGATCGGCCGCAGTATTTT
TRBJ2-7	NA	TRBD2	14	TRBV7-2	CASSQSSGSYEQYF	TGTGCCAGCAGCCAGTCTAGCGGGAGCTACGAGCAGTACTTC
TRBJ2-5	few	NA	15	TRBV4-1	CASSQEGLLLETQYF	TGCGCCAGCAGCCAAGAAGGACTGCTGTTGGAGACCCAGTACTTC
TRBJ2-2	NA	TRBD1	15	TRBV4-1	CASSQRQGFGGELFF	TGCGCCAGCAGCCAACGACAGGGTTTTGGCGGGGAGCTGTTTTTT
TRBJ2-6	NA	TRBD1	19	TRBV11-2	CASSSRPGTALSGANVLTF	TGTGCCAGCAGCTCGCGACCCGGGACAGCCCTCTCTGGGGCCAACGTCCTGACTTTC
TRBJ2-1	few	TRBD1	13	TRBV10-3	CAISTGQGNEQFF	TGTGCCATCAGCACTGGACAGGGCAATGAGCAGTTCTTC
TRBJ2-7	NA	NA	11	TRBV20-1	CSAGTPYEQYF	TGCAGTGCCGGGACACCTTACGAGCAGTACTTC
TRBJ2-1	NA	NA	16	TRBV9	CAGLGPGQEYVNEQFF	TGTGCCGGACTAGGCCCGGGACAGGAATATGTCAATGAGCAGTTCTTC
TRBJ2-7	few	NA	16	TRBV5-6	CASSSMAGTGLYEQYF	TGTGCCAGCAGCTCAATGGCCGGGACCGGCCTCTACGAGCAGTACTTC
TRBJ2-1	NA	TRBD1	15	TRBV9	CASSLTGTAYNEQFF	TGTGCCAGCAGCTTAACCGGGACAGCCTACAATGAGCAGTTCTTC
TRBJ1-1	many	NA	13	TRBV12-3/TRBV12-4	CASRQTIVAEAFF	TGTGCCAGCAGACAGACCATTGTCGCTGAAGCTTTCTTT
TRBJ2-7	many	NA	12	TRBV29-1	CSVRTLSYEQYF	TGCAGCGTCAGGACACTCTCCTACGAGCAGTACTTC
TRBJ2-7	NA	NA	12	TRBV29-1	CSFNRGGYEQYF	TGCAGCTTCAACAGAGGGGGGTACGAGCAGTACTTC
TRBJ1-1	many	NA	14	TRBV20-1	CSARFRGAIFEAFF	TGCAGTGCTAGATTCAGGGGCGCAATTTTTGAAGCTTTCTTT
TRBJ2-7	NA	NA	13	TRBV2	CASSRRGAHEQYF	TGTGCCAGCAGCCGCAGGGGGGCCCACGAGCAGTACTTC
TRBJ1-3	NA	NA	15	TRBV28	CASSNVGGRGNTIYF	TGTGCCAGCAGTAATGTGGGAGGACGAGGAAACACCATATATTTT
TRBJ2-1	many	NA	15	TRBV7-9	CASSLLTSSYNEQFF	TGTGCCAGCAGCTTATTGACTAGTTCTTACAATGAGCAGTTCTTC
TRBJ1-3	many	NA	14	TRBV15	CATSSGGSRNTIYF	TGTGCCACCAGCAGTGGTGGTTCTCGAAACACCATATATTTT
TRBJ2-5	NA	TRBD1	16	TRBV5-1	CASSYTGGAFQETQYF	TGCGCCAGCAGCTACACAGGGGGCGCTTTCCAAGAGACCCAGTACTTC
TRBJ2-1	many	NA	13	TRBV20-1	CSAQRTFNNEQFF	TGCAGTGCCCAACGGACCTTCAACAATGAGCAGTTCTTC
TRBJ2-3	few	NA	15	TRBV12-3/TRBV12-4	CASSVGTIGADTQYF	TGTGCCAGCAGTGTTGGCACGATCGGTGCAGATACGCAGTATTTT
TRBJ2-1	few	TRBD1	14	TRBV2	CASRKGQGYNEQFF	TGTGCCAGCAGGAAGGGACAGGGGTACAATGAGCAGTTCTTC
TRBJ1-5	many	NA	13	TRBV29-1	CSVAGGLNQPQHF	TGCAGCGTTGCGGGTGGTCTCAATCAGCCCCAGCATTTT
TRBJ1-2	NA	TRBD1	16	TRBV10-2	CASSEPPGTGSGGYTF	TGCGCCAGCAGTGAGCCTCCCGGGACAGGGTCGGGAGGCTACACCTTC
TRBJ1-2	NA	NA	15	TRBV27	CASSLTTGGGGGYTF	TGTGCCAGCAGTCTAACAACGGGAGGTGGGGGTGGCTACACCTTC